This record concerns one T cell receptor (beta chain) sequence. What it binds is not known. This specimen belongs to a study of cytomegalovirus exposure and HLA in healthy donors. Germline assignment: CDR1 SNHLY and CDR2 FYNNEI. This CDR3 spans 13 amino acids. Trimming shortened V by 5 bases and J by 8 bases, and 13 bases separated the two germline ends. PCR primers comprised 60 Vbeta and 13 Jbeta primers. Here immunoSEQ multiplex PCR was the method, and the copy in TCRdb shows in-frame clones only, minus some. The repertoire holds over 55,000 clones, with around 80% as singletons. Findings of the study overall: Specific recognition of CMV antigens was confirmed in vitro for a few chains (all CMV-associated).

Sequenced sample: PBMCs. The V gene is TRBV2, the J gene TRBJ2-4; no definite D call. The TCR comes from a male donor in good health and CMV-seronegative. The CDR3 reads CASSIRLFDIQYF. The CDR3 DNA is TGTGCCAGCAGTATCCGACTTTTTGACATTCAGTACTTC.